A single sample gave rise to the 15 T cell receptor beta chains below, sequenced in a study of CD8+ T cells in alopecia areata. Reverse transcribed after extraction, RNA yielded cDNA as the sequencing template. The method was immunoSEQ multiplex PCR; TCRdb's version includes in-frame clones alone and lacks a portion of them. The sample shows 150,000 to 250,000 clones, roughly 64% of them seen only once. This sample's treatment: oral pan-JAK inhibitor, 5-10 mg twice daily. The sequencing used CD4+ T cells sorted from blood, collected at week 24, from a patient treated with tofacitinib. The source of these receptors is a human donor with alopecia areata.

CDR3 amino acids: CASYREIGQPQHF. The CDR3 nucleotides are TGTGCCAGTTACAGGGAAATAGGTCAGCCCCAGCATTTT. The V call is TRBV6-6, the J call TRBJ1-5; weak D call: TRBD1 (6 bases). V was pared by 9 bases and J by 6 bases, with 15 bases between. The germline CDR1 and CDR2 sequences are MNHNY and SVGAGI (reference sequence). The CDR3 is 13 amino acids.

DNA for the CDR3: TGTGCCAGCAGCTTGGACCTAGCTAACAATGAGCAGTTCTTC. This codes for CASSLDLANNEQFF. J is TRBJ2-1 and V is TRBV5-6; D is perhaps TRBD2 (5 bases). The CDR3 is 14 amino acids. V lost 0 bases, J lost 5 bases, and 9 bases lay in between. The germline gives CDR1 SGHDT, CDR2 YYEEEE.

As DNA, the CDR3 is TGTGCCAGCAGCCCTTTAACAGGGTCCGGGGAGCTGTTTTTT. Its translation is CASSPLTGSGELFF. V gene TRBV5-6 combines with J gene TRBJ2-2; a possible D gene is TRBD1 (6 bases). Germline CDR1 SGHDT, CDR2 YYEEEE. V was shortened by 4 bases and J by 6 bases, with 13 bases between the two germline ends. The CDR3 sequence is 14 residues long.

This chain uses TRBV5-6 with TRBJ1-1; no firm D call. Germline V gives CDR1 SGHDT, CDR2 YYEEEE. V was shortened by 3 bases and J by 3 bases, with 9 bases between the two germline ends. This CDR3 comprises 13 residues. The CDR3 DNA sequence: TGTGCCAGCAGCTCCAGGACTTACACTGAAGCTTTCTTT. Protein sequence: CASSSRTYTEAFF.

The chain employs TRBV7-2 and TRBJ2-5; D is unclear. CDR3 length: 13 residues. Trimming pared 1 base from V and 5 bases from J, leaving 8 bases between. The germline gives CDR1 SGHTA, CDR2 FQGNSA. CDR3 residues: CASSLGVKETQYF. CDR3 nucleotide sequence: TGTGCCAGCAGCTTAGGAGTAAAGGAGACCCAGTACTTC.

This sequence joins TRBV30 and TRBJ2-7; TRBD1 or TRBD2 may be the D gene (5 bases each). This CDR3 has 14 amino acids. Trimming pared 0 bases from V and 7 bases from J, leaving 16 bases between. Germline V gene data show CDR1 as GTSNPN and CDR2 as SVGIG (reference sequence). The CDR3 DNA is TGTGCCTGGAGTGTCGGGCCCATAGGGACGGAGCAGTACTTC. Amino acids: CAWSVGPIGTEQYF.

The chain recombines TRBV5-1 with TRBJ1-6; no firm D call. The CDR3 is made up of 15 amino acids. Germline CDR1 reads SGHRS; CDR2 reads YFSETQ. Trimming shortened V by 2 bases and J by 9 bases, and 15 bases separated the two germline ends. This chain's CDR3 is CASSLSRVGSSPLHF. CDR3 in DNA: TGCGCCAGCAGCTTATCTAGGGTTGGGAGTTCACCCCTCCACTTT.

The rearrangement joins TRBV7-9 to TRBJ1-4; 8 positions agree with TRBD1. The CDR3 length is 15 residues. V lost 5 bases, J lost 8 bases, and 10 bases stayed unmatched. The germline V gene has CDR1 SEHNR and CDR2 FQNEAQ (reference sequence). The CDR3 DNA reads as TGTGCCAGCAGCCCCGACAGGGGCGCGGCCGAAAAACTGTTTTTT. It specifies CASSPDRGAAEKLFF.

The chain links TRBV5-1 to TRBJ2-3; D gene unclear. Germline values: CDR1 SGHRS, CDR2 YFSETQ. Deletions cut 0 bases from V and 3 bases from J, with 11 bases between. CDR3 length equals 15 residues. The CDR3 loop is CASSLGDLGTDTQYF. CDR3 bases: TGCGCCAGCAGCTTGGGGGATCTAGGAACAGATACGCAGTATTTT.

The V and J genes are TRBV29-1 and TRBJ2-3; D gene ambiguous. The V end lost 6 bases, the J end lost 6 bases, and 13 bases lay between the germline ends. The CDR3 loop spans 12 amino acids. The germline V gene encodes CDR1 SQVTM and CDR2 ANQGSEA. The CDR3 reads CSVRTTSDTQYF. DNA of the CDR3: TGCAGCGTGCGGACGACCTCCGATACGCAGTATTTT.

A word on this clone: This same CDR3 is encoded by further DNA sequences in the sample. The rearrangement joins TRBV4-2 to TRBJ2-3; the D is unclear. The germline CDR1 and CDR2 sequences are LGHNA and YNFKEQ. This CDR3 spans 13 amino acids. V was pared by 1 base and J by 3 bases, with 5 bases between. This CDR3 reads CASSQVLTDTQYF. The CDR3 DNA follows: TGTGCCAGCAGCCAAGTTTTAACAGATACGCAGTATTTT.

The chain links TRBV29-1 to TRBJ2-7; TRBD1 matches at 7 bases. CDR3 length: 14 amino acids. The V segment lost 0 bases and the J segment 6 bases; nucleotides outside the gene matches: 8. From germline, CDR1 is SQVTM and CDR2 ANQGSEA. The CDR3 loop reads CSVEEEARGSEQYF. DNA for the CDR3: TGCAGCGTTGAAGAAGAGGCCAGGGGGTCCGAGCAGTACTTC.

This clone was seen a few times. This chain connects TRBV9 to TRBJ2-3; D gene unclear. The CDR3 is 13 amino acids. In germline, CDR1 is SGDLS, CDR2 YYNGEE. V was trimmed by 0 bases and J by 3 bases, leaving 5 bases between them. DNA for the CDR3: TGTGCCAGCAGCGTAGATATAACAGATACGCAGTATTTT. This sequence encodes CASSVDITDTQYF. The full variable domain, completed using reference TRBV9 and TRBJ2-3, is DSGVTQTPKHLITATGQRVTLRCSPRSGDLSVYWYQQSLDQGLQFLIQYYNGEERAKGNILERFSAQQFPDLHSELNLSSLELGDSALYFCASSVDITDTQYFGPGTRLTVL.

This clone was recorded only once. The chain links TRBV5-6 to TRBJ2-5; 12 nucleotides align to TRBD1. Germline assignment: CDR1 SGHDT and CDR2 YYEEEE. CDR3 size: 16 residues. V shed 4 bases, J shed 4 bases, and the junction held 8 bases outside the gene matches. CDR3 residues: CASSTPGQGASETQYF. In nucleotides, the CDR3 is TGTGCCAGCAGCACACCGGGACAGGGGGCATCAGAGACCCAGTACTTC. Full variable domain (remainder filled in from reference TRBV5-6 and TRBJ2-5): DAGVTQSPTHLIKTRGQQVTLRCSPKSGHDTVSWYQQALGQGPQFIFQYYEEEERQRGNFPDRFSGHQFPNYSSELNVNALLLGDSALYLCASSTPGQGASETQYFGPGTRLLVL.

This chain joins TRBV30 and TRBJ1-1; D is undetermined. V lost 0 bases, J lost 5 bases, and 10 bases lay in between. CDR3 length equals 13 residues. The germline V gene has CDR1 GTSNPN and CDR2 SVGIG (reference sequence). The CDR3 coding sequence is TGTGCCTGGAGTGTTCAGGTGGGGACTGAAGCTTTCTTT. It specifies CAWSVQVGTEAFF.